Below are 22 T cell receptor beta chains sequenced from a single sample in a study of cytomegalovirus exposure and HLA in healthy donors. The PCR used 60 Vbeta and 13 Jbeta primers. Sequencing was performed with immunoSEQ multiplex PCR; in TCRdb, only in-frame clones are kept and a portion is missing. This repertoire shows 90,000 to 120,000 clones, about 85% found once; its top ten account for 2% to 2.5%. The sequencing sample was made of PBMCs. These receptors were taken from a man aged 25 to 40 in good health and CMV-seronegative.

CDR3 region: CASSEALRGNSPLHF. The DNA of the CDR3 is TGTGCCAGCAGTGAAGCGCTTAGGGGGAATTCACCCCTCCACTTT. This chain uses TRBV2 with TRBJ1-6, with a weak D call TRBD1 (6 bases). Germline lookup yields CDR1 SNHLY and CDR2 FYNNEI. The CDR3 contains 15 residues. Trimming took off 0 bases at V and 7 bases at J, with 10 bases between the two ends.

The count of this clone is one. The CDR3 protein is CASSQPRGTDTQYF. CDR3 in DNA: TGCGCCAGCAGCCAGCCACGGGGGACAGATACGCAGTATTTT. The rearrangement links TRBV4-1 to TRBJ2-3; D is possibly TRBD2 (6 bases). Germline V gene data show CDR1 as MGHRA and CDR2 as YSYEKL. The CDR3 runs to 14 residues. Deletions cut 3 bases from V and 3 bases from J, with 10 bases between.

The CDR3 region has the DNA TGTGCCAGCACCCAGACTAGTGGGTGGTCCGAGCAGTACTTC. Translating gives CASTQTSGWSEQYF. The chain is built from TRBV6-1 and TRBJ2-7, with D possibly TRBD2 on 6 matching bases. This CDR3 contains 14 residues. Germline V gene lookup returns CDR1 MNHNS and CDR2 SASEGT. V was trimmed by 7 bases and J by 6 bases, leaving 19 bases between them.

V is TRBV11-2 and J is TRBJ2-5; 10 bases line up with TRBD2. This CDR3 comprises 14 residues. CDR1 and CDR2 from the germline V gene are SGHAT and FQNNGV. With V trimmed by 3 bases and J by 5 bases, 3 bases remained unmatched. The CDR3 reads CASSLSSGGETQYF. CDR3 sequence (DNA): TGTGCCAGCAGCTTGAGTAGCGGGGGGGAGACCCAGTACTTC. The full variable domain, completed using reference TRBV11-2 and TRBJ2-5, is EAGVAQSPRYKIIEKRQSVAFWCNPISGHATLYWYQQILGQGPKLLIQFQNNGVVDDSQLPKDRFSAERLKGVDSTLKIQPAKLEDSAVYLCASSLSSGGETQYFGPGTRLLVL.

The V and J genes are TRBV19 and TRBJ1-1; the D is unclear. The CDR3 has 14 amino acids. Per germline, CDR1 LNHDA and CDR2 SQIVND (reference sequence). The ends were cut back, 3 bases at V and 0 bases at J, with 8 bases in the middle. The CDR3, as DNA: TGTGCCAGTAGTATTGGTTCGGTGAACACTGAAGCTTTCTTT. This translates into CASSIGSVNTEAFF.

The gene calls are TRBV28 and TRBJ2-7, with 9 positions matching TRBD1. The germline V gene has CDR1 MDHEN and CDR2 SYDVKM. V gave up 3 bases and J gave up 5 bases; unmatched junction bases: 8. The CDR3 length is 15 residues. Here the CDR3 reads CASSLWGQGLDEQYF. The CDR3 coding sequence is TGTGCCAGCAGTTTGTGGGGACAGGGTTTGGACGAGCAGTACTTC.

The CDR3 region is CSVEGQGLVAETQYF. CDR3 sequence (DNA): TGCAGCGTTGAGGGGCAGGGGCTGGTAGCAGAGACCCAGTACTTC. The V gene is TRBV29-1, the J gene TRBJ2-5; maybe TRBD1 (6 bases). The V gene's germline CDR1 is SQVTM and CDR2 ANQGSEA. The CDR3 length is 15 residues. V shed 3 bases and J shed 4 bases, with 18 bases lying between them.

The gene calls are TRBV18 and TRBJ1-2; D possibly corresponds to TRBD1 (5 bases). CDR3 length: 15 amino acids. The germline CDR1 and CDR2 sequences are KGHSH and LQKENI. The V end lost 2 bases, the J end lost 1 base, and 11 bases lay between the germline ends. Here the CDR3 reads CASSPSIDSNYGYTF. CDR3 in DNA: TGTGCCAGCTCACCATCGATCGACAGTAACTATGGCTACACCTTC.

V is TRBV11-2 and J is TRBJ2-2; 10 bases are a match to TRBD2. The trim removed 2 bases at V and 7 bases at J, leaving 4 bases unmatched. Germline V CDR1 and CDR2: SGHAT, FQNNGV. The CDR3 totals 15 residues. As DNA, the CDR3 is TGTGCCAGCAGCTTACTAGCGGGGGATGTCGGGGAGCTGTTTTTT. Encoded protein: CASSLLAGDVGELFF.

Note on this clone: The germline gene is not matched at one end of the junction; a read error may be the cause. The chain combines TRBV13 with TRBJ2-7, with TRBD1 matching over 7 bases. Germline CDR1 reads PRHDT; CDR2 reads FYEKMQ (reference sequence). This CDR3 has 15 amino acids. CDR3 coding DNA: TGTGCCAGCAGCTTAGACAGGGGATCCCTCCCTACGAAGGACTTC. Translating gives CASSLDRGSLPTKDF. The variable domain in full, completed from reference TRBV13 and TRBJ2-7, reads AAGVIQSPRHLIKEKRETATLKCYPIPRHDTVYWYQQGPGQDPQFLISFYEKMQSDKGSIPDRFSAQQFSDYHSELNMSSLELGDSALYFCASSLDRGSLPTKDFGPGTRLTVT.

CDR3 sequence: CASSGGQGLTEAFF. The CDR3, as DNA: TGCGCCAGCAGCGGAGGACAGGGGTTAACTGAAGCTTTCTTT. This chain links TRBV5-1 with TRBJ1-1; TRBD1 matches 9 bases. This CDR3 region has 14 residues. Germline V CDR1 and CDR2: SGHRS, YFSETQ. V dropped 4 bases and J dropped 5; count of bases not matched to a gene: 6.

The rearrangement uses TRBV7-2 and TRBJ2-5; 8 nucleotides line up with TRBD2. Germline-derived CDR1 and CDR2 are SGHTA and FQGNSA. V shed 1 base, J shed 5 bases, and the junction held 3 bases outside the gene matches. The CDR3 is 14 residues long. CDR3 DNA: TGTGCCAGCAGCTTAGAGCCGGGGGGGGAGACCCAGTACTTC. This sequence encodes CASSLEPGGETQYF.

DNA for the CDR3: TGTGCCAGCAGCTCTTACGCGGGACAGGGTACCTACGAGCAGTACTTC. Protein sequence: CASSSYAGQGTYEQYF. The V and J genes are TRBV7-9 and TRBJ2-7; 9 bases agree with TRBD1. Germline lookup yields CDR1 SEHNR and CDR2 FQNEAQ (reference sequence). V lost 4 bases and J lost 2; bases outside the gene matches: 9. The CDR3 is made up of 16 amino acids. Filled out from reference TRBV7-9 and TRBJ2-7, the complete variable domain reads DTGVSQNPRHKITKRGQNVTFRCDPISEHNRLYWYRQTLGQGPEFLTYFQNEAQLEKSRLLSDRFSAERPKGSFSTLEIQRTEQGDSAMYLCASSSYAGQGTYEQYFGPGTRLTVT.

The rearrangement links TRBV7-6 to TRBJ2-5; no definite D call. This CDR3 has 12 residues. Per germline, CDR1 SGHVS and CDR2 FNYEAQ. V gave up 2 bases and J gave up 3 bases, with 4 bases separating them. The CDR3 sequence: CASSLYEETQYF. In DNA, the CDR3 is TGTGCCAGCAGCTTATATGAAGAGACCCAGTACTTC.

This clone appeared a single time. CDR3 in amino acids: CASTLTSGSSYEQYF. CDR3 bases: TGTGCCAGCACCCTGACTAGCGGGAGCTCCTACGAGCAGTACTTC. V and J are TRBV7-2 and TRBJ2-7; TRBD2 agrees at 12 bases. The germline V gene has CDR1 SGHTA and CDR2 FQGNSA. With V trimmed by 7 bases and J by 0 bases, 4 bases remained unmatched. CDR3 length: 15 residues.

This clone was picked up a small number of times. J is TRBJ1-4 and V is TRBV5-1; 7 bases are shared with TRBD1. Germline lookup yields CDR1 SGHRS and CDR2 YFSETQ. This CDR3 is 15 amino acids long. V was pared by 4 bases and J by 7 bases, with 10 bases of the junction left unmatched. The chain's CDR3 is CASSLRQGSVEKLFF. CDR3 in DNA: TGCGCCAGCAGCCTGCGACAGGGCTCGGTTGAAAAACTGTTTTTT.

The rearrangement joins TRBV6-7 to TRBJ2-7, with 7 bases that match TRBD2. TRBV6-7 falls under the ORF class, with uncertain function. V lost 6 bases to trimming and J lost 2 bases; unmatched junction nucleotides: 13. CDR3 length: 16 residues. The CDR3 bases are TGTGCCAGCAGGCTCCCTTTGCGGGAGCCTACCTACGAGCAGTACTTC. This translates into CASRLPLREPTYEQYF.

The CDR3 loop reads CASSQGGLDYEQYF. Here the CDR3 DNA reads TGTGCCAGCAGCCAAGGGGGACTAGATTACGAGCAGTACTTC. The chain links TRBV4-2 to TRBJ2-7; 8 bases are a match to TRBD2. This CDR3 has 14 residues. CDR1 and CDR2 from the germline V gene are LGHNA and YNFKEQ. The V gene end was trimmed by 1 base and the J gene end by 4 bases; junction bases not matched to a gene: 3.

The V gene is TRBV9, the J gene TRBJ1-1, with a weak D call TRBD1 (5 bases). In germline, CDR1 is SGDLS, CDR2 YYNGEE. The CDR3 length is 13 residues. V was trimmed by 5 bases and J by 11 bases, leaving 19 bases between them. CDR3 DNA sequence: TGTGCCAGCAGTGACCCGGGGGGTCTTGGGGCTTTCTTT. Translation: CASSDPGGLGAFF. Supplemented by reference TRBV9 and TRBJ1-1, the full variable domain reads DSGVTQTPKHLITATGQRVTLRCSPRSGDLSVYWYQQSLDQGLQFLIQYYNGEERAKGNILERFSAQQFPDLHSELNLSSLELGDSALYFCASSDPGGLGAFFGQGTRLTVV.

The genes are TRBV29-1 and TRBJ1-5, with D uncertain. Germline CDR1 and CDR2: SQVTM and ANQGSEA. This CDR3 comprises 14 residues. Deletions cut 5 bases from V and 5 bases from J, with 16 bases between. CDR3 residues: CSVILGGRDQPQHF. The CDR3 nucleotides are TGCAGCGTTATTTTGGGAGGGCGTGATCAGCCCCAGCATTTT. The full variable domain, in which reference TRBV29-1 and TRBJ1-5 provide the parts outside the CDR3, is SAVISQKPSRDICQRGTSLTIQCQVDSQVTMMFWYRQQPGQSLTLIATANQGSEATYESGFVIDKFPISRPNLTFSTLTVSNMSPEDSSIYLCSVILGGRDQPQHFGDGTRLSIL.

This sequence joins TRBV2 and TRBJ1-2; a possible D gene is TRBD1 (5 bases). V was trimmed by 8 bases and J by 8 bases, leaving 18 bases between them. CDR1 is SNHLY and CDR2 is FYNNEI in the germline V gene. This CDR3 is 13 amino acids long. The CDR3 spells CASAPGTIPGYTF. CDR3 coding DNA: TGTGCCAGCGCCCCGGGGACTATTCCGGGCTACACCTTC.

The gene calls are TRBV28 and TRBJ1-5; 7 nucleotides agree with TRBD1. Trimming cost V 2 bases and J 1 base; bases outside gene matches: 5. CDR3 length equals 16 residues. Germline-derived CDR1 and CDR2 are MDHEN and SYDVKM. CDR3 protein: CASSLKRGLSNQPQHF. CDR3 DNA sequence: TGTGCCAGCAGTTTAAAGAGGGGGCTGAGCAATCAGCCCCAGCATTTT.